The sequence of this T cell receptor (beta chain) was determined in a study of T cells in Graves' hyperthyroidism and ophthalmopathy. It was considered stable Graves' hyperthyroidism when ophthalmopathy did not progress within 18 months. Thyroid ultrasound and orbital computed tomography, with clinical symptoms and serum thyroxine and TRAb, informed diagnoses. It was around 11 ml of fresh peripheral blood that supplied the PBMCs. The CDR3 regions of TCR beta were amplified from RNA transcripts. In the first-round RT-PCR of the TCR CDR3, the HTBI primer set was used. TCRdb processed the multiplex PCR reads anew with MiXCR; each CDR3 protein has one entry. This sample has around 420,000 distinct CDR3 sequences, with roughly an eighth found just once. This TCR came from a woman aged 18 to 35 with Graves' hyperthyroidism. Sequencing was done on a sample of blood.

For the CDR3, the DNA is TGTGCCAGCAGCTCTCAGTGGGAGGGCCGGTACAATGAGCAGTTCTTC. Protein: CASSSQWEGRYNEQFF. The chain is built from TRBV7-6 and TRBJ2-1; TRBD2 agrees at 7 bases. The V segment lost 4 bases and the J segment 4 bases; nucleotides outside the gene matches: 10. This CDR3 has 16 amino acids. CDR1 SGHVS and CDR2 FNYEAQ come from the germline V gene.